This is a list of T cell receptor beta chains from one sample in a study of control samples from healthy donors and cancer patients. Using immunoSEQ multiplex PCR, the repertoire was profiled, and TCRdb retains in-frame clones only, with some absent. The table records 170,000 or so clones, around 90% of them present only once. The sample taken for sequencing was blood. The receptors were gathered from a man aged 30-40 years in good health. Both conserved end residues are part of each CDR3. A D gene is named only where the DNA matches it firmly. A clone size is listed for some rows: how often the clone was seen (once, few, many), or a class if it is expanded.

D	size	J	V	length	CDR3	DNA
-	once	TRBJ2-7	TRBV6-4	15	CARGLGQGEAYEQYF	TGTGCCAGGGGCTTGGGGCAGGGTGAAGCCTACGAGCAGTACTTC
-	-	TRBJ2-3	TRBV5-5	16	CASSLVWGTSTDTQYF	TGTGCCAGCAGCTTGGTCTGGGGGACTAGCACAGATACGCAGTATTTT
-	-	TRBJ1-5	TRBV18	14	CASSPGYSNQPQHF	TGTGCCAGCTCACCAGGGTATAGCAATCAGCCCCAGCATTTT
-	once	TRBJ2-3	TRBV21-1	18	CASSPRRTGATSTDTQYF	TGTGCCAGCAGCCCAAGAAGGACAGGGGCGACCAGCACAGATACGCAGTATTTT
TRBD2	-	TRBJ2-3	TRBV7-2	15	CASSLSGGSTDTQYF	TGTGCCAGCAGTCTCAGCGGGGGTAGCACAGATACGCAGTATTTT
TRBD1	-	TRBJ1-1	TRBV11-2	15	CASSLATGGNTEAFF	TGTGCCAGCAGCTTAGCTACAGGGGGGAACACTGAAGCTTTCTTT
-	-	TRBJ2-7	TRBV7-2	14	CASSLVHSSYEQYF	TGTGCCAGCAGCTTAGTTCACAGCTCCTACGAGCAGTACTTC
TRBD1	once	TRBJ1-1	TRBV10-3	14	CAISSTGQGTEAFF	TGTGCCATCAGTTCCACCGGACAGGGAACTGAAGCTTTCTTT
-	-	TRBJ1-4	TRBV7-6	14	CASSWGRRNEKLFF	TGTGCCAGCAGCTGGGGACGTAGGAATGAAAAACTGTTTTTT
-	-	TRBJ1-1	TRBV3-1/TRBV3-2	20	CASSQDLKRGLESWNTEAFF	TGTGCCAGCAGCCAAGATTTAAAGCGCGGTTTGGAGAGCTGGAACACTGAAGCTTTCTTT
-	-	TRBJ2-7	TRBV11-3	13	CASSFSASYEQYF	TGTGCCAGCAGCTTTAGCGCCTCCTACGAGCAGTACTTC
-	-	TRBJ1-1	TRBV2	14	CASSEPSLNTEAFF	TGTGCCAGCAGTGAACCCAGCTTGAACACTGAAGCTTTCTTT
-	-	TRBJ2-1	TRBV6-6	15	CASSYTGSIYNEQFF	TGTGCCAGCAGTTACACAGGGTCAATTTACAATGAGCAGTTCTTC
TRBD2	once	TRBJ2-3	TRBV27	19	CASSLYPGTSGGATDTQYF	TGTGCCAGCAGTTTATACCCAGGGACTAGCGGAGGGGCGACAGATACGCAGTATTTT
TRBD1	-	TRBJ1-5	TRBV27	14	CASSPDRGDQPQHF	TGTGCCAGCAGTCCCGACAGGGGGGATCAGCCCCAGCATTTT
-	-	TRBJ2-7	TRBV4-1	14	CASSPGGSNYEQYF	TGCGCCAGCAGCCCTGGGGGCTCCAACTACGAGCAGTACTTC
-	-	TRBJ1-1	TRBV7-9	14	CASSGRGRNAEAFF	TGTGCCAGCAGCGGTCGGGGGCGGAACGCTGAAGCTTTCTTT
-	-	TRBJ1-1	TRBV7-2	16	CASSLDATPKSTEAFF	TGTGCCAGCAGCTTAGACGCTACCCCAAAAAGTACTGAAGCTTTCTTT
-	-	TRBJ2-7	TRBV30	14	CAWSRKGGAYEQYF	TGTGCCTGGAGCCGCAAGGGGGGGGCTTACGAGCAGTACTTC
-	once	TRBJ1-1	TRBV4-1	14	CASSPGGGVTEAFF	TGCGCCAGCAGCCCCGGGGGTGGGGTCACTGAAGCTTTCTTT
-	-	TRBJ2-7	TRBV24-1	15	CATSDTRQGGYEQYF	TGTGCCACCAGTGATACCCGGCAGGGCGGCTACGAGCAGTACTTC
TRBD2	-	TRBJ2-1	TRBV3-1/TRBV3-2	16	CASSQPSGSSYNEQFF	TGTGCCAGCAGCCAACCTAGCGGAAGCTCCTACAATGAGCAGTTCTTC
-	-	TRBJ1-1	TRBV5-1	15	CASSVDSYLNTEAFF	TGCGCCAGCAGCGTCGACAGCTATTTGAACACTGAAGCTTTCTTT
-	once	TRBJ1-1	TRBV7-9	16	CASSSRGGGKDTEAFF	TGTGCCAGCAGCTCCCGGGGAGGGGGAAAGGACACTGAAGCTTTCTTT
-	-	TRBJ2-3	TRBV18	12	CASSPDTDTQYF	TGTGCCAGCTCACCAGACACAGATACGCAGTATTTT
-	once	TRBJ1-1	TRBV6-6	12	CASRGRFTEAFF	TGTGCCAGCAGGGGGCGATTCACTGAAGCTTTCTTT
-	once	TRBJ1-1	TRBV18	14	CASSPVLGNTEAFF	TGTGCCAGCTCACCGGTTTTAGGGAACACTGAAGCTTTCTTT
-	-	TRBJ2-5	TRBV6-1	11	CASSDWGAQYF	TGTGCCAGCAGTGATTGGGGGGCCCAGTACTTC
-	-	TRBJ2-3	TRBV11-2	12	CASYGPTDTQYF	TGTGCCAGCTATGGTCCGACAGATACGCAGTATTTT
TRBD2	-	TRBJ2-1	TRBV19	15	CASRSGTRSYNEQFF	TGTGCCAGTAGGAGTGGGACTAGGTCCTACAATGAGCAGTTCTTC
-	-	TRBJ1-2	TRBV2	15	CASRADRGANYGYTF	TGTGCCAGCAGGGCGGATCGGGGGGCGAACTATGGCTACACCTTC
TRBD1	-	TRBJ1-2	TRBV11-2	13	CASSPDRASGYTF	TGTGCCAGCAGCCCGGACAGGGCGAGTGGCTACACCTTC
-	-	TRBJ1-1	TRBV5-1	13	CASSFDRNTEAFF	TGCGCCAGCAGCTTTGACAGGAACACTGAAGCTTTCTTT
TRBD2	-	TRBJ2-6	TRBV5-1	17	CASSLRAGVTGANVLTF	TGCGCCAGCAGCTTGAGGGCGGGAGTGACAGGGGCCAACGTCCTGACTTTC
TRBD1	-	TRBJ2-3	TRBV11-3	14	CASSLGQGADTQYF	TGTGCCAGCAGCTTGGGGCAGGGGGCTGATACGCAGTATTTT
-	-	TRBJ1-4	TRBV27	14	CASSARGASNPLFF	TGTGCCAGCAGTGCCCGCGGGGCCTCGAACCCACTGTTTTTT
-	-	TRBJ2-7	TRBV7-9	13	CASSPGTASEQYF	TGTGCCAGCAGCCCAGGGACTGCTTCAGAGCAGTACTTC
-	-	TRBJ2-3	TRBV30	13	CAWRTGITDTQYF	TGTGCCTGGCGGACTGGAATTACAGATACGCAGTATTTT
-	-	TRBJ1-1	TRBV5-1	14	CASSPDALTIEAFF	TGCGCCAGCAGCCCCGACGCCCTGACGATTGAAGCTTTCTTT
-	-	TRBJ1-2	TRBV5-1	12	CASSASLGGYTF	TGCGCCAGCAGCGCCTCCCTCGGAGGCTACACCTTC
-	-	TRBJ2-5	TRBV9	14	CASSVVPGGETQYF	TGTGCCAGCAGCGTAGTCCCGGGTGGGGAGACCCAGTACTTC
TRBD1	few	TRBJ1-5	TRBV25-1	16	CASSHSGQGGGQPQHF	TGTGCCAGCAGTCATTCGGGACAGGGCGGTGGTCAGCCCCAGCATTTT
-	-	TRBJ2-3	TRBV2	15	CASSDGRADTDTQYF	TGTGCCAGCAGTGACGGTAGGGCCGACACAGATACGCAGTATTTT
-	-	TRBJ1-1	TRBV2	12	CASSPTPTEAFF	TGTGCCAGCAGTCCGACACCGACTGAAGCTTTCTTT
-	-	TRBJ2-3	TRBV29-1	12	CSVGANQRTQYF	TGCAGCGTTGGGGCCAACCAACGTACGCAGTATTTT
-	-	TRBJ2-2	TRBV29-1	14	CSVRPDSGVGELFF	TGCAGCGTTCGTCCCGACAGTGGGGTCGGGGAGCTGTTTTTT
TRBD1	once	TRBJ1-6	TRBV27	16	CASSTTGGLANSPLHF	TGTGCCAGCAGTACCACAGGGGGACTTGCTAATTCACCCCTCCACTTT
-	-	TRBJ2-5	TRBV3-1/TRBV3-2	12	CASSQGGETQYF	TGTGCCAGCAGCCAAGGTGGGGAGACCCAGTACTTC
-	-	TRBJ1-4	TRBV7-2	15	CASSLGGSQSEKLFF	TGTGCCAGCAGCTTAGGTGGTTCCCAGAGTGAAAAACTGTTTTTT
-	-	TRBJ1-3	TRBV10-2	15	CASSRASSSGNTIYF	TGCGCCAGCAGCCGGGCTTCGAGCTCTGGAAACACCATATATTTT
-	-	TRBJ1-5	TRBV28	12	CGGGGLGQPQHF	TGTGGGGGTGGGGGGCTCGGGCAGCCCCAGCATTTT
TRBD2	-	TRBJ2-1	TRBV3-1/TRBV3-2	17	CASSPPSSGGHYNEQFF	TGTGCCAGCAGCCCCCCTTCTAGCGGGGGGCACTACAATGAGCAGTTCTTC
TRBD2	-	TRBJ2-2	TRBV7-2	16	CASSLWTSGITGELFF	TGTGCCAGCAGCTTATGGACTAGCGGGATCACCGGGGAGCTGTTTTTT
-	-	TRBJ1-1	TRBV7-2	13	CASSGNSNTEAFF	TGTGCCAGCAGCGGGAACTCGAACACTGAAGCTTTCTTT